These T cell receptor beta chains were read from a single sample in a study of blood T cell repertoires in COVID-19. The method was immunoSEQ multiplex PCR; TCRdb's version includes in-frame clones alone and lacks a portion of them. Of tens of thousands of clones listed, approximately 90% are singletons. The material sequenced was peripheral blood. These receptors came from an elderly woman with active COVID-19. CDR3s include the opening cysteine and the closing phenylalanine or tryptophan. A D gene is named only where the DNA matches it firmly. The size of a clone is reported for some rows only, either as once, few or many, or as a class for expanded clones.

TRBV5-1	TRBJ2-5	14	TRBD1	NA	TGCGCCAGCAGCTTGGTGGGGACAGAAGAGACCCAGTACTTC	CASSLVGTEETQYF
TRBV25-1	TRBJ2-7	14	TRBD1	few	TGTGCCAGCAGTTCCGGGACAGGTCTATACGAGCAGTACTTC	CASSSGTGLYEQYF
TRBV18	TRBJ2-7	15	NA	NA	TGTGCCAGCTCACCGTTTACAGGGAGCTCCTACGAGCAGTACTTC	CASSPFTGSSYEQYF
TRBV2	TRBJ2-7	17	TRBD1	NA	TGTGCCAGCACCCCGGACAGGGGGGGTCTACGCGTCTACGAGCAGTACTTC	CASTPDRGGLRVYEQYF
TRBV12-5	TRBJ1-2	13	NA	NA	TGTGCTAGTGGTTTGGATCGGGGGTATGGCTACACCTTC	CASGLDRGYGYTF
TRBV4-2	TRBJ2-5	15	NA	NA	TGTGCCAGCAGCCAAGATCGGAGCGGACAAGAGACCCAGTACTTC	CASSQDRSGQETQYF
TRBV20-1	TRBJ2-5	10	NA	NA	TGCAGTCAGGGGGGAGAGACCCAGTACTTC	CSQGGETQYF
TRBV6-4	TRBJ2-2	14	NA	NA	TGTGCCAGCAGCAGGACAGCGAACACCGGGGAGCTGTTTTTT	CASSRTANTGELFF
TRBV5-1	TRBJ2-1	16	TRBD2	NA	TGCGCCAGCAGCTTGGAAGGGACTAGCGGGAGAAATGAGCAGTTCTTC	CASSLEGTSGRNEQFF
TRBV11-3	TRBJ2-7	15	NA	NA	TGTGCCAGCAGCTTGAGACCTGGAACGGGCTACGAGCAGTACTTC	CASSLRPGTGYEQYF
TRBV20-1	TRBJ1-2	13	NA	NA	TGCAGTGCTAGTCACAGGGAATCCGGTGGCTACACCTTC	CSASHRESGGYTF
TRBV19	TRBJ2-6	19	TRBD1	NA	TGTGCCAGTACCTTTCTTTTGGGACAGACGACCTCTGGGGCCAACGTCCTGACTTTC	CASTFLLGQTTSGANVLTF
TRBV7-9	TRBJ1-5	12	NA	few	TGTGCCAGCAGCGGGGGGAATCAGCCCCAGCATTTT	CASSGGNQPQHF
TRBV11-2	TRBJ2-7	15	TRBD2	NA	TGTGCCAGCAGTGGGACTAGCGGGAGCCCGAGGGAGCAGTACTTC	CASSGTSGSPREQYF
TRBV7-2	TRBJ1-1	16	NA	NA	TGTGCCAGCAGCTTAGGATACGGAAATCAGGACACTGAAGCTTTCTTT	CASSLGYGNQDTEAFF
TRBV19	TRBJ2-5	14	TRBD2	NA	TGTGCCAGTAGCCCAGCGGGAGTCCCAGAGACCCAGTACTTC	CASSPAGVPETQYF
TRBV5-1	TRBJ2-1	14	TRBD2	NA	TGCGCCAGCAGCCTTACGGGGGGAGGCAATGAGCAGTTCTTC	CASSLTGGGNEQFF
TRBV6-6	TRBJ2-6	12	NA	NA	TGTGCCTCCCTCTCTGGGGCCAACGTCCTGACTTTC	CASLSGANVLTF
TRBV28	TRBJ2-3	15	NA	NA	TGTGCCAGCAGCCCCTTAGCGACGCGCACAGATACGCAGTATTTT	CASSPLATRTDTQYF
TRBV5-1	TRBJ2-7	17	NA	NA	TGCGCCAGCAGCTTGGGAGAAGTACCGGGACTGGGCTACGAGCAGTACTTC	CASSLGEVPGLGYEQYF
TRBV29-1	TRBJ1-1	12	TRBD1	once	TGCAGCGTTGGCAGGGGGCAGACTGAAGCTTTCTTT	CSVGRGQTEAFF
TRBV5-4	TRBJ2-7	15	TRBD2	NA	TGTGCCAGCAGCTTACCTACTAGCGGAGGCTACGAGCAGTACTTC	CASSLPTSGGYEQYF
TRBV14	TRBJ2-1	18	TRBD2	NA	TGTGCCAGCAGCCAGTTCCCTGCGGCGGGGGGTTTGTACAATGAGCAGTTCTTC	CASSQFPAAGGLYNEQFF
TRBV2	TRBJ2-3	16	NA	NA	TGTGCCAGCAGTGAACTTGGGCCGGAGGGCACAGATACGCAGTATTTT	CASSELGPEGTDTQYF
TRBV21-1	TRBJ2-2	17	NA	once	TGTGCCAGCAGCTCCCCTCGGGATAGCGGGAACACCGGGGAGCTGTTTTTT	CASSSPRDSGNTGELFF
TRBV9	TRBJ2-2	18	TRBD2	NA	TGTGCCAGCAGCGCGAGGGGAGCGGGAGGGCCGAGCACCGGGGAGCTGTTTTTT	CASSARGAGGPSTGELFF
TRBV6-2/TRBV6-3	TRBJ2-7	13	NA	NA	TGTGCCAGCAGTTACGAGAATTCCTACGAGCAGTACTTC	CASSYENSYEQYF
TRBV2	TRBJ2-2	14	TRBD2	NA	TGTGCCAGTAAGGGACTAGCGGGAGGCGGGGAGCTGTTTTTT	CASKGLAGGGELFF
TRBV28	TRBJ1-2	14	TRBD1	NA	TGTGCCAGCAGTGACAGGGGGCGCTTTTATGGCTACACCTTC	CASSDRGRFYGYTF
TRBV11-2	TRBJ2-1	15	TRBD2	NA	TGTGCCAGCAGCACGCTTAGCGGGATCGACAATGAGCAGTTCTTC	CASSTLSGIDNEQFF
TRBV12-3/TRBV12-4	TRBJ1-1	12	NA	NA	TGTGCCAGCAGCAAGGACACGACTGAAGCTTTCTTT	CASSKDTTEAFF
TRBV11-2	TRBJ2-2	14	NA	NA	TGTGCCAGCACGGTCGTAGCCCCGGGTGGGGAGCTGTTTTTT	CASTVVAPGGELFF
TRBV5-4	TRBJ2-5	13	TRBD2	once	TGTGCCAGCCGACTAGCGGGACAAGAGACCCAGTACTTC	CASRLAGQETQYF
TRBV6-6	TRBJ1-2	15	TRBD1	NA	TGTGCCAGCAGTTTTGGACAGGGAACGTATGATGGCTACACCTTC	CASSFGQGTYDGYTF
TRBV5-1	TRBJ2-3	14	NA	once	TGCGCCAGCCGCCGAGAACTAGGTTCAGATACGCAGTATTTT	CASRRELGSDTQYF
TRBV7-9	TRBJ1-1	15	TRBD1	NA	TGTGCCAGCAGCTTAAGTACAGGGGGTAGCGCTGAAGCTTTCTTT	CASSLSTGGSAEAFF
TRBV3-1/TRBV3-2	TRBJ2-7	13	NA	NA	TGTGCCAGCAGCCAAGGTAGACAAGTCGAGCAGTACTTC	CASSQGRQVEQYF
TRBV18	TRBJ1-5	14	NA	NA	TGTGCCAGCTCCACCAGCGAGGGCAATCAGCCCCAGCATTTT	CASSTSEGNQPQHF
TRBV28	TRBJ1-1	12	NA	NA	TGTGCCAGTGACTCAGGGATCACTGAAGCTTTCTTT	CASDSGITEAFF
TRBV27	TRBJ2-3	14	NA	NA	TGTGCCAGCAGTTTTGGGGAGAACACAGATACGCAGTATTTT	CASSFGENTDTQYF
TRBV2	TRBJ1-1	14	NA	NA	TGTGCCAGCACCCCGACAATAATGAACACTGAAGCTTTCTTT	CASTPTIMNTEAFF
TRBV18	TRBJ2-1	15	TRBD2	NA	TGTGCCAGCTCACCCAAATCTAGCGGGAGGAATGAGCAGTTCTTC	CASSPKSSGRNEQFF
TRBV2	TRBJ1-5	16	NA	NA	TGTGCCAGCAGTGAAGCTGCGGAATATAGCAATCAGCCCCAGCATTTT	CASSEAAEYSNQPQHF
TRBV9	TRBJ2-2	15	TRBD2	few	TGTGCCAGCAGCAGACTAGCGGGAGTACCTGGGGAGCTGTTTTTT	CASSRLAGVPGELFF
TRBV27	TRBJ2-2	15	TRBD2	NA	TGTGCCAGCAGGAGAGCTAGCGGAAACACCGGGGAGCTGTTTTTT	CASRRASGNTGELFF
TRBV28	TRBJ1-2	13	NA	NA	TGTGCCAGCCGTCCGACTCCGCGAGCCGGCTACACCTTC	CASRPTPRAGYTF
TRBV7-8	TRBJ2-7	13	TRBD1	NA	TGTGCCAGCAGCCTCGACAGGGCCTACGAGCAGTACTTC	CASSLDRAYEQYF
TRBV11-2	TRBJ1-6	15	NA	NA	TGTGCCAGCAGCTTAACTGCCAGGGGTAATTCACCCCTCCACTTT	CASSLTARGNSPLHF
TRBV15	TRBJ1-4	16	TRBD1	NA	TGTGCCACCAGCAGACGCCGGGACAGGGACCATGAAAAACTGTTTTTT	CATSRRRDRDHEKLFF
TRBV27	TRBJ2-2	18	NA	NA	TGTGCCAGCAGCCGTGGGATCGCGGCAGGGGAACACACCGGGGAGCTGTTTTTT	CASSRGIAAGEHTGELFF
TRBV2	TRBJ1-5	13	NA	NA	TGTGCCAGCAAACAGGGCGGCAATCAGCCCCAGCATTTT	CASKQGGNQPQHF